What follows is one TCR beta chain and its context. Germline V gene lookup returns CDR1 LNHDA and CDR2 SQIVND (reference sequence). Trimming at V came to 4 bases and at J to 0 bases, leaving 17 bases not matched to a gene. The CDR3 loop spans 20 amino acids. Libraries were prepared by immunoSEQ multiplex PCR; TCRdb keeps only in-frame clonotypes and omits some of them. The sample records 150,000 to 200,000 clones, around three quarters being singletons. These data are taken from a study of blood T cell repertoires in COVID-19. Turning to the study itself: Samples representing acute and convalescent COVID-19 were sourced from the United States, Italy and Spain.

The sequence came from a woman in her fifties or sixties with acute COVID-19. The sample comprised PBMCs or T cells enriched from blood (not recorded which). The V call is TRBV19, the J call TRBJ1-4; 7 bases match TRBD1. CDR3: CASSTWDRPQMEATNEKLFF. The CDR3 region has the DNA TGTGCCAGTAGTACTTGGGACAGACCCCAAATGGAGGCAACTAATGAAAAACTGTTTTTT.